This section outlines one T cell receptor beta chain sequence together with its context. The antigen is undetermined. This entry is derived from a study of T-cell reconstitution after alpha-beta-depleted transplantation in children. Study observations and caveats: Expanded clones from the graft, numbering several hundred, reportedly supplied alpha-beta T cells about two months after transplant. The authors attributed T-cell counts and diversity one year after transplant mostly to newly produced T cells.

The TCRbeta library incorporated unique molecular identifiers. TCRdb itself ran the PCR reads through MiXCR, one entry per CDR3 protein. This sample has tens of thousands of distinct CDR3 sequences; 44% occur once, and the top ten carry 98%. V was cut by 7 bases and J by 5 bases, with 18 bases left in between. The germline CDR1 and CDR2 sequences are SGHKS and YYEKEE (reference sequence). The CDR3 is made up of 14 amino acids. The rearrangement links TRBV5-5 to TRBJ2-5; tentatively, D is TRBD2 (6 bases). This sample comprised PBMCs, mostly from graft donor cells, obtained 360 days after TCRalphabeta/CD19-depleted stem cell transplant. The sequence derives from a male patient younger than 18 who had a stem cell transplant for acute lymphoblastic leukemia, so the T cells may come from the graft donor. The CDR3 sequence: CASSEGQGWETQYF. CDR3 nucleotides: TGTGCCAGCTCGGAGGGGCAGGGATGGGAGACCCAGTACTTC.